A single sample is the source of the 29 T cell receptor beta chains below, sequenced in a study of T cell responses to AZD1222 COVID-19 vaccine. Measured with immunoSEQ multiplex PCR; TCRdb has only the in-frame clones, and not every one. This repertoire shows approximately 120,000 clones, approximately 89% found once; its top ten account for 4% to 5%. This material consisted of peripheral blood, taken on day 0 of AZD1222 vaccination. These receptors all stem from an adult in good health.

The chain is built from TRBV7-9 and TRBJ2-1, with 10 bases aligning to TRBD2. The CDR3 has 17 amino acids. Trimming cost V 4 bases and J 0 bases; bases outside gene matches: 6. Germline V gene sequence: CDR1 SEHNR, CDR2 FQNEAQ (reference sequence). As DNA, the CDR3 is TGTGCCAGCAGCTCTCCTAGCGGGGGAGTCTCCTACAATGAGCAGTTCTTC. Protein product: CASSSPSGGVSYNEQFF.

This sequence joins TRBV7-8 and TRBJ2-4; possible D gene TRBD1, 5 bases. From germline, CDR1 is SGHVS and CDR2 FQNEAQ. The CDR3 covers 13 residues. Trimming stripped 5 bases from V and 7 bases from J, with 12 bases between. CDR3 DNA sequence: TGTGCCAGCAGCCGCAAAGCAGGGAACATTCAGTACTTC. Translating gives CASSRKAGNIQYF.

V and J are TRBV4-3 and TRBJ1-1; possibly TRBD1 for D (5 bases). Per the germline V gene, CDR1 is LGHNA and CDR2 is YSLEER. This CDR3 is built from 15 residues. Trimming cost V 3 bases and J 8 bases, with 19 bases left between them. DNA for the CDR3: TGCGCCAGCAGCCAGGTCCTTACCTGGGGGTCAGAAGCTTTCTTT. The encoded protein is CASSQVLTWGSEAFF.

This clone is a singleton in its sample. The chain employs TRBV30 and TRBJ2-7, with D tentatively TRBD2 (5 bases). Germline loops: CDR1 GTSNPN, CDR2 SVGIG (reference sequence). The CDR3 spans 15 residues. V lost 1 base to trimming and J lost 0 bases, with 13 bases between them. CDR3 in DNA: TGTGCCTGGAGTGGCATAGGGAGAAGCTCCTACGAGCAGTACTTC. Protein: CAWSGIGRSSYEQYF. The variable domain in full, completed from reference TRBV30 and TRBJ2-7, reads SQTIHQWPATLVQPVGSPLSLECTVEGTSNPNLYWYRQAAGRGLQLLFYSVGIGQISSEVPQNLSASRPQDRQFILSSKKLLLSDSGFYLCAWSGIGRSSYEQYFGPGTRLTVT.

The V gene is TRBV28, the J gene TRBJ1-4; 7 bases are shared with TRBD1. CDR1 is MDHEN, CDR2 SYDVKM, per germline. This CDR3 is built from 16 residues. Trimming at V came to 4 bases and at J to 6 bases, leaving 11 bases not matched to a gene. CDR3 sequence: CASSSPSGTEYEKLFF. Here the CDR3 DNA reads TGTGCCAGCAGTTCCCCCTCCGGGACAGAGTATGAAAAACTGTTTTTT.

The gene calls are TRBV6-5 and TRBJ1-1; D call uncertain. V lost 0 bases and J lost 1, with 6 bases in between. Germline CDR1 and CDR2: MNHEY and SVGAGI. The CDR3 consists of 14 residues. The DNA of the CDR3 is TGTGCCAGCAGTTACTCCGTACAGAACACTGAAGCTTTCTTT. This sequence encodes CASSYSVQNTEAFF.

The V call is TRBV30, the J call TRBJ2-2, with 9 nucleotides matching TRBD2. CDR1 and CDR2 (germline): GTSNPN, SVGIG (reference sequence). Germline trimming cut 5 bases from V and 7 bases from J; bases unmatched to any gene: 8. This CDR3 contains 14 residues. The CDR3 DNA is TGTGCCTGGCGGCCTAGCGGGGAGGGCGGGGAGCTGTTTTTT. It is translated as CAWRPSGEGGELFF.

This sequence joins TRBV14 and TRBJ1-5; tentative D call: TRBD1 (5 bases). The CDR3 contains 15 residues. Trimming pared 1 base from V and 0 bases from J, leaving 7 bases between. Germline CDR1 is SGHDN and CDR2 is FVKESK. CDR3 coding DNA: TGTGCCAGCAGCCAAGGGGACGGTAGCAATCAGCCCCAGCATTTT. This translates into CASSQGDGSNQPQHF.

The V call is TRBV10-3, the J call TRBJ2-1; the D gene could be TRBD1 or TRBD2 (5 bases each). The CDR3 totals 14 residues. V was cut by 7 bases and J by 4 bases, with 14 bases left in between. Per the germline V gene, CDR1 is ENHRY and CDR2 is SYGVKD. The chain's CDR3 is CAINTLGVYNEQFF. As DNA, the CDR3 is TGTGCCATCAACACATTGGGGGTGTACAATGAGCAGTTCTTC.

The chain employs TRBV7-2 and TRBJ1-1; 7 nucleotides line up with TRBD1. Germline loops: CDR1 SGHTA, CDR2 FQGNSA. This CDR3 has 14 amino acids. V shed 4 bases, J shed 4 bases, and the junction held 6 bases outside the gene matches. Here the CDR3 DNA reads TGTGCCAGCAGCTGGACAGGAGATACCACTGAAGCTTTCTTT. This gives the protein CASSWTGDTTEAFF.

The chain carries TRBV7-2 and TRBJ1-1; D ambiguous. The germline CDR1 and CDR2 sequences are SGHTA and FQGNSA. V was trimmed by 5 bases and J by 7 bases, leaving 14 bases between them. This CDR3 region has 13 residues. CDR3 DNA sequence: TGTGCCAGCAGCCAAGGAACGGTTGGTGAAGCTTTCTTT. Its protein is CASSQGTVGEAFF.

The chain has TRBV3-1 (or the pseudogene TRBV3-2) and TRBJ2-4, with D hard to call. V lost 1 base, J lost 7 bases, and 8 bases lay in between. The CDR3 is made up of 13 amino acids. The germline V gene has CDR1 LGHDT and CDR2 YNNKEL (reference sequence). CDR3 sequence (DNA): TGTGCCAGCAGCCAAGTCGACCGGAACATTCAGTACTTC. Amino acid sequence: CASSQVDRNIQYF.

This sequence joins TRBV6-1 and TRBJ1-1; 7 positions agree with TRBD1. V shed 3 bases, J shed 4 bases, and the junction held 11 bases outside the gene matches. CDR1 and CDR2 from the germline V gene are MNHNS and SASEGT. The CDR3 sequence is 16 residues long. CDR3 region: CASSDRATGLGTEAFF. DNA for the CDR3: TGTGCCAGCAGTGATAGAGCGACAGGGTTGGGCACTGAAGCTTTCTTT.

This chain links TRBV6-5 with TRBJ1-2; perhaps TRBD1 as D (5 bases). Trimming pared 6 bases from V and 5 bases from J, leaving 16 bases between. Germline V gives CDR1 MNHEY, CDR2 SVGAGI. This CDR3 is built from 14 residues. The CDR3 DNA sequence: TGTGCCAGCAGCAAGTACGGGGAGGGGTATGGCTACACCTTC. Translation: CASSKYGEGYGYTF.

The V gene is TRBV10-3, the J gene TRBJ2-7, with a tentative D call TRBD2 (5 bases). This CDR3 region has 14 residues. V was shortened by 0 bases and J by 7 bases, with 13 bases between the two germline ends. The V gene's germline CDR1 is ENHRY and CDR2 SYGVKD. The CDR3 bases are TGTGCCATCAGTGAGTCGTATGAGGGTGGAGAGCAGTACTTC. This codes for CAISESYEGGEQYF.

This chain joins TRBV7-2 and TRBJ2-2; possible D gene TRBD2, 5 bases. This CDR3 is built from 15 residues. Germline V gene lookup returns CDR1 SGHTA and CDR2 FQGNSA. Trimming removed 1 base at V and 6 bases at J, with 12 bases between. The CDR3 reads CASSLGGSAAGELFF. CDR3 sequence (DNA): TGTGCCAGCAGCTTAGGGGGTTCAGCGGCCGGGGAGCTGTTTTTT.

The CDR3 nucleotides are TGTGCCAGCAGCTTAGAATCCCTAGCTGAAAGTGGGGAGCTGTTTTTT. Translation: CASSLESLAESGELFF. This sequence joins TRBV7-9 and TRBJ2-2; D might be TRBD2 (5 bases). The CDR3 contains 16 residues. Per germline, CDR1 SEHNR and CDR2 FQNEAQ (reference sequence). The V end lost 1 base, the J end lost 8 bases, and 17 bases lay between the germline ends.

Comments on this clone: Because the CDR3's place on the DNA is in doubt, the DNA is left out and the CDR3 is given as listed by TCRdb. CDR3 loop: CASLRDFLCQPTGLGSNQPQHF. The chain couples TRBV14 to TRBJ1-5. The CDR3 numbers 22 amino acids, ends counted. Germline CDR1 is SGHDN and CDR2 is FVKESK.

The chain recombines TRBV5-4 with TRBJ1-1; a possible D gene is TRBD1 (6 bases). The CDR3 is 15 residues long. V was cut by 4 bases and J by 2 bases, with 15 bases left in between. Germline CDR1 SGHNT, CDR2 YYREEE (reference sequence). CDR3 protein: CASSPPRGHNTEAFF. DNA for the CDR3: TGTGCCAGCAGCCCCCCCCGGGGGCATAACACTGAAGCTTTCTTT.

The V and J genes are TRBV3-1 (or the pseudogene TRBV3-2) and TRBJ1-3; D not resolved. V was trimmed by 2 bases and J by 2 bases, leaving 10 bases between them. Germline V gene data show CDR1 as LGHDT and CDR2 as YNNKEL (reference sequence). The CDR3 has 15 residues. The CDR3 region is CASSQNTGTGNTIYF. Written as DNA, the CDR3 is TGTGCCAGCAGCCAAAACACTGGAACTGGAAACACCATATATTTT.

CDR3 nucleotides: TGTGCCACCAGCAGAGATCATGGGGGTTCCTACAATGAGCAGTTCTTC. This translates into CATSRDHGGSYNEQFF. The chain combines TRBV15 with TRBJ2-1; D may be TRBD1 or TRBD2 (5 bases each). Germline CDR1 is LNHNV and CDR2 is YYDKDF (reference sequence). The CDR3 is 16 amino acids. V was pared by 0 bases and J by 1 base, with 10 bases between.

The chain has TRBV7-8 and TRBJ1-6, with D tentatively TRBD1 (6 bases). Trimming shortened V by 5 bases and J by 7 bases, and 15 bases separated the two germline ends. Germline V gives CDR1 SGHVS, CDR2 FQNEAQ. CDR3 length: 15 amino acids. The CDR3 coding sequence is TGTGCCAGCAGCACACAGACAGGAACAAATTCACCCCTCCACTTT. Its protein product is CASSTQTGTNSPLHF.

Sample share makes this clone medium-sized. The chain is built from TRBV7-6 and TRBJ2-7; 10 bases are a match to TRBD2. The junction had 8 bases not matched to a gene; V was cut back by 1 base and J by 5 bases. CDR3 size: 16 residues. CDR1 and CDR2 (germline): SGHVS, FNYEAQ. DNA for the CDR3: TGTGCCAGCAGCTTAGGCTGGGAGCGGGGGGGCGACGAGCAGTACTTC. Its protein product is CASSLGWERGGDEQYF.

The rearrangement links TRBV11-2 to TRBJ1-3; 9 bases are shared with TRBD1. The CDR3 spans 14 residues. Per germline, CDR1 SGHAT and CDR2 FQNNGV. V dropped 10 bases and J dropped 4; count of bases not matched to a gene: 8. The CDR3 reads CATTRDREGNTIYF. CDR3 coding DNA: TGTGCCACAACTCGGGACAGGGAGGGAAACACCATATATTTT.

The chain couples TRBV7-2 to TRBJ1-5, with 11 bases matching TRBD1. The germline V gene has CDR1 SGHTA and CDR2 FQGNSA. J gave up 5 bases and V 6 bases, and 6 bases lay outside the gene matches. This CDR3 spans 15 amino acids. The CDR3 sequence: CASRQDRGLHQPQHF. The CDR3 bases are TGTGCCAGCAGACAGGACAGGGGGCTCCATCAGCCCCAGCATTTT.

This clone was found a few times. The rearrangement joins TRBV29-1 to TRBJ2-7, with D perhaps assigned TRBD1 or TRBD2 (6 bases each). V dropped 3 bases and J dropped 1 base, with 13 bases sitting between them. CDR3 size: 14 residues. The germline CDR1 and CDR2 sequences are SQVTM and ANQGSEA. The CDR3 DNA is TGCAGCGTTGATGGGGGGCTGGGGTCCTACGAGCAGTACTTC. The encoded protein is CSVDGGLGSYEQYF.

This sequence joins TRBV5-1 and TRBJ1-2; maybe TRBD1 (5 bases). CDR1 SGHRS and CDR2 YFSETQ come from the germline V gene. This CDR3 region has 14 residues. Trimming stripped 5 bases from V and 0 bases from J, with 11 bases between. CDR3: CASRPDNTNYGYTF. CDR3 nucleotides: TGCGCCAGCAGACCGGACAACACTAACTATGGCTACACCTTC.

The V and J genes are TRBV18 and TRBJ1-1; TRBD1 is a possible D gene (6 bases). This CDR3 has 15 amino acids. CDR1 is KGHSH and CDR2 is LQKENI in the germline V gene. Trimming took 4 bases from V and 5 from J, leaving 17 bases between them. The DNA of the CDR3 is TGTGCCAGCTCACGAGAACAGGGCGCGGGAACTGAAGCTTTCTTT. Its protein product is CASSREQGAGTEAFF.

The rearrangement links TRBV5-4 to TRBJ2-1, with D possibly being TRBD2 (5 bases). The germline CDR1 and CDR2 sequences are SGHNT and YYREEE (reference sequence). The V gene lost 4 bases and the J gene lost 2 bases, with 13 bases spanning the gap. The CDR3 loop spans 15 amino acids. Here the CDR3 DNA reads TGTGCCAGCAGCCTCGATCTCGGGACCTACAATGAGCAGTTCTTC. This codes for CASSLDLGTYNEQFF.